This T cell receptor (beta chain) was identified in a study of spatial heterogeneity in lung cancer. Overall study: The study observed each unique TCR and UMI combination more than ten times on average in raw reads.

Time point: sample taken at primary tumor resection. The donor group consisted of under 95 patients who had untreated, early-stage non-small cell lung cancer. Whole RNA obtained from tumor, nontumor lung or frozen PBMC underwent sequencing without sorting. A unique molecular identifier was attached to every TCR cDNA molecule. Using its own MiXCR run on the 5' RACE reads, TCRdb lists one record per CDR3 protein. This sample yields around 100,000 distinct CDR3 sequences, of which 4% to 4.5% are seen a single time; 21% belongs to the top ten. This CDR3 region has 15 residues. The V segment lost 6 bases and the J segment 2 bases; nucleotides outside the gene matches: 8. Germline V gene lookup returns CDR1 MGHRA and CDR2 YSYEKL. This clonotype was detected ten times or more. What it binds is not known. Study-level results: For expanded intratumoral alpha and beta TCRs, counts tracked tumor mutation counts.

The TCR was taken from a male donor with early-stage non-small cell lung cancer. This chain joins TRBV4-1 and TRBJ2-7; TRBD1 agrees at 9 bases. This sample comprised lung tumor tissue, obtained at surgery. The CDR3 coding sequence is TGCGCCAGCAGTCACAAGGGACAGGGCACCTACGAGCAGTACTTC. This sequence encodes CASSHKGQGTYEQYF.